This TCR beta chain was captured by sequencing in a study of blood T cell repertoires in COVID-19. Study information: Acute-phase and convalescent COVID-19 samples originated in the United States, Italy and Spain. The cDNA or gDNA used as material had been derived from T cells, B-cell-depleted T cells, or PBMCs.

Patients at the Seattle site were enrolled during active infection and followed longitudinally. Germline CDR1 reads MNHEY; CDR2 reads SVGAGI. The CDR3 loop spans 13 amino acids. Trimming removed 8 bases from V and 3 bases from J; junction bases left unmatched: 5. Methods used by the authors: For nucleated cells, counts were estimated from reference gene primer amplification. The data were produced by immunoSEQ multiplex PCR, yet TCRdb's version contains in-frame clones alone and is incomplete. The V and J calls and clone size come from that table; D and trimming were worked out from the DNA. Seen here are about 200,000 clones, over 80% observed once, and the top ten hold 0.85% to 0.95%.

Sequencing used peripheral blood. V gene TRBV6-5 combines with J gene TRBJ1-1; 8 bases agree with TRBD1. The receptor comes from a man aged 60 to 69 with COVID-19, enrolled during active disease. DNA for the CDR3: TGTGCCAGCGTTCAACAGGGGGACACTGAAGCTTTCTTT. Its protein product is CASVQQGDTEAFF.